This TCR beta chain derives from a study of radiation and T cells in renal cell carcinoma. Study context: Nephrectomy followed 15 Gy stereotactic body radiation by 4 weeks.

Generated by immunoSEQ multiplex PCR, the TCRdb table keeps only in-frame clones and is missing some. The repertoire holds approximately 23,000 clones, with 81% as singletons. Study-level points and caveats: From baseline, blood top tumor clonotypes peaked at 2 weeks post-radiation.

Time point denoted: blood 2 weeks post-SBRT. Treatment given: 15 Gy SBRT to primary tumor, nephrectomy 4 weeks later. Blood was sampled at baseline, 2 weeks and 4 weeks after SBRT. The patient's renal cell carcinoma had clear cell pathology. A word on this clone: The antigen is not known.

Sequenced material: blood, taken from a patient whose treatment included radiotherapy and nephrectomy. The sequence was collected from a man between 60 and 75 years old with renal cell carcinoma.

Here the CDR3 DNA reads TGCGCCAGCAGCCAGCCCGGGACAGGGGAATTCGGCATTCAGTACTTC. It is translated as CASSQPGTGEFGIQYF. This chain joins TRBV4-1 and TRBJ2-4; 10 nucleotides match TRBD1. CDR1 is MGHRA, CDR2 YSYEKL, per germline. V shed 3 bases and J 9 bases; nucleotides not matched to a gene: 11. This CDR3 region has 16 residues.